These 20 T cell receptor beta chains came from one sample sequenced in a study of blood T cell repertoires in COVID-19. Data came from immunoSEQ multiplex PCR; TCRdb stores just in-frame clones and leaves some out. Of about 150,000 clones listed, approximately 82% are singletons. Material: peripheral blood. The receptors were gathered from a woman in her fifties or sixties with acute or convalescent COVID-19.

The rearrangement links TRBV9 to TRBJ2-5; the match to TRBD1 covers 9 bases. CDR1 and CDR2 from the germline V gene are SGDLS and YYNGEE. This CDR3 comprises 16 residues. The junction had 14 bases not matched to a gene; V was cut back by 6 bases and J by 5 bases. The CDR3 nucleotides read TGTGCCAGCACTCGGGGTTCCGGGACAGGGTACGAGACCCAGTACTTC. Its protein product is CASTRGSGTGYETQYF.

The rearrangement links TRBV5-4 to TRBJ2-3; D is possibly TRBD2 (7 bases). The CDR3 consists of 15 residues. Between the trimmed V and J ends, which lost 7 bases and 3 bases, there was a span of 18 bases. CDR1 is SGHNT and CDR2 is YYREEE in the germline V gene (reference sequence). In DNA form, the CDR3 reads TGTGCCAGCGCGTCTAGGGGGGGGGCGACAGATACGCAGTATTTT. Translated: CASASRGGATDTQYF. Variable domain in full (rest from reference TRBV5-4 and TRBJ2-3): ETGVTQSPTHLIKTRGQQVTLRCSSQSGHNTVSWYQQALGQGPQFIFQYYREEENGRGNFPPRFSGLQFPNYSSELNVNALELDDSALYLCASASRGGATDTQYFGPGTRLTVL.

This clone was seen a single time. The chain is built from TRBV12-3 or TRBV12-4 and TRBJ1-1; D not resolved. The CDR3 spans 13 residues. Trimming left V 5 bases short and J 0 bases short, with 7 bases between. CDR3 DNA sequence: TGTGCCAGCAGTCGAGAAATGAACACTGAAGCTTTCTTT. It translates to CASSREMNTEAFF.

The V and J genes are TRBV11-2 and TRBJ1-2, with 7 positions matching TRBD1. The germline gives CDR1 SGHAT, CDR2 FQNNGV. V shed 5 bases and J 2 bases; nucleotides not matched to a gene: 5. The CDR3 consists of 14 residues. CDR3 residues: CASSALTGNYGYTF. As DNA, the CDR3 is TGTGCCAGCAGCGCCTTGACAGGGAACTATGGCTACACCTTC.

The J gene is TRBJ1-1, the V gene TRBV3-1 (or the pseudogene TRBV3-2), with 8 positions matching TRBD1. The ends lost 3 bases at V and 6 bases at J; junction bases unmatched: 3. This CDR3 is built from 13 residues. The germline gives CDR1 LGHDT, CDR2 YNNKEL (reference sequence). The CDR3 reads CASSQDRAAEAFF. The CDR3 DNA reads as TGTGCCAGCAGCCAGGACAGGGCGGCTGAAGCTTTCTTT.

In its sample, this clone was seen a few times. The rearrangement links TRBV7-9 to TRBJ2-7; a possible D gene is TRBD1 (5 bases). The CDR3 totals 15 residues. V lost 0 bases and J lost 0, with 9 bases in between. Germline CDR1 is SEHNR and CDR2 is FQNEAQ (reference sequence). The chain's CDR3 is CASSLAGAGSYEQYF. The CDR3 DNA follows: TGTGCCAGCAGCTTAGCAGGGGCTGGCTCCTACGAGCAGTACTTC.

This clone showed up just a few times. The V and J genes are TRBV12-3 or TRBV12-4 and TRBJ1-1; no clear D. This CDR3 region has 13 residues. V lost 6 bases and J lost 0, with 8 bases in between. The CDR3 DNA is TGTGCCAGCAGGGCCACAGTGAACACTGAAGCTTTCTTT. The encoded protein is CASRATVNTEAFF.

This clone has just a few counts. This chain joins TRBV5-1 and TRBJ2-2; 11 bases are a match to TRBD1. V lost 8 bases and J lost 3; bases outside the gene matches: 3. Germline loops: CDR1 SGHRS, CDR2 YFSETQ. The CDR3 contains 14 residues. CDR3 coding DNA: TGCGCCAGTAGGACAGGGGGCGACACCGGGGAGCTGTTTTTT. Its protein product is CASRTGGDTGELFF.

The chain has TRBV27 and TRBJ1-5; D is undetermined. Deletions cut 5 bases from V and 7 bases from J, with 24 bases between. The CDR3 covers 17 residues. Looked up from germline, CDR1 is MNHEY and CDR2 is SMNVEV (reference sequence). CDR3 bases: TGTGCCAGCAGTCCCCGGGTGGCTTCGTTAGCTAGGCAGCCCCAGCATTTT. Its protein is CASSPRVASLARQPQHF.

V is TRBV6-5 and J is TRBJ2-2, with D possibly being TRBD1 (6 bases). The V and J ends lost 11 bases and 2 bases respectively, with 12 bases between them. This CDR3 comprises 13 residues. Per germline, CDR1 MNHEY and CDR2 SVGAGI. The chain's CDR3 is CAGRDTNTGELFF. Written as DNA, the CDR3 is TGTGCCGGCCGGGACACCAACACCGGGGAGCTGTTTTTT.

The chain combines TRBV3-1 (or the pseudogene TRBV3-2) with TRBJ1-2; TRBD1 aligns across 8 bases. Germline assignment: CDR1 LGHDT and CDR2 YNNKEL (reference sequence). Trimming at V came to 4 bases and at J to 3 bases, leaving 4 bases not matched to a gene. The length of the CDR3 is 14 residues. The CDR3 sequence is CASSPGQGDYGYTF. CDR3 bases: TGTGCCAGCAGCCCTGGACAGGGAGACTATGGCTACACCTTC.

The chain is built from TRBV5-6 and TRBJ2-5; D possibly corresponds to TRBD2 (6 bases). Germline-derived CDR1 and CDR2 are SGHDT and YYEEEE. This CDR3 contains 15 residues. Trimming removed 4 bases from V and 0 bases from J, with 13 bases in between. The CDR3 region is CASSAAEGNQETQYF. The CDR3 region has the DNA TGTGCCAGCAGCGCAGCGGAGGGGAACCAAGAGACCCAGTACTTC.

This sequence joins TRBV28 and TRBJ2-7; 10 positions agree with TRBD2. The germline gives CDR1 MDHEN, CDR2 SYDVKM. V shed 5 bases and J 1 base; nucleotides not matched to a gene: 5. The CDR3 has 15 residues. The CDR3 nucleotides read TGTGCCAGCAGTCCCCCTAGCGGGGGATCCTACGAGCAGTACTTC. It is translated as CASSPPSGGSYEQYF.

CDR3 sequence reads: CASSQLGTSRETQYF. CDR3 sequence (DNA): TGCGCCAGCAGCCAGCTCGGGACTAGCCGCGAGACCCAGTACTTC. The V call is TRBV4-1, the J call TRBJ2-5; the match to TRBD2 covers 9 bases. Germline values: CDR1 MGHRA, CDR2 YSYEKL. Trimming at V came to 3 bases and at J to 5 bases, leaving 7 bases not matched to a gene. This CDR3 has 15 residues.

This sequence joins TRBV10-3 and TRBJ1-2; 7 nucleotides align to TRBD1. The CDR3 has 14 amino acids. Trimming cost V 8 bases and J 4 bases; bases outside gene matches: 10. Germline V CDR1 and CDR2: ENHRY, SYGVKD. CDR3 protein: CAIHQGGAGYGYTF. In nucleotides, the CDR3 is TGTGCCATCCATCAAGGGGGCGCGGGCTATGGCTACACCTTC.

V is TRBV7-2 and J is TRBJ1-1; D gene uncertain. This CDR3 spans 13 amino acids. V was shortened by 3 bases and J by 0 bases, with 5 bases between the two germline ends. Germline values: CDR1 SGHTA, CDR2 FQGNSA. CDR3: CASSFSMNTEAFF. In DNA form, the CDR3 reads TGTGCCAGCAGCTTTAGCATGAACACTGAAGCTTTCTTT.

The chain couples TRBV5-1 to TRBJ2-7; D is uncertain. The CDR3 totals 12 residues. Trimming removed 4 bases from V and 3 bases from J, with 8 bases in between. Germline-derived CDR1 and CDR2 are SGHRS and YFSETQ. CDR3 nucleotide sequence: TGCGCCAGCAGCGACATACACTACGAGCAGTACTTC. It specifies CASSDIHYEQYF.

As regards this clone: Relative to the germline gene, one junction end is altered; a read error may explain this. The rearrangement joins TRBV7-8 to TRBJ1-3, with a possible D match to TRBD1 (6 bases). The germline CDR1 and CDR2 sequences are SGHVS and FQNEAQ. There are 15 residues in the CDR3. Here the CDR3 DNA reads TGTGCCAGCAGCCTTCAACAGGGATCGGGAAGCACCATATATTTT. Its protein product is CASSLQQGSGSTIYF.

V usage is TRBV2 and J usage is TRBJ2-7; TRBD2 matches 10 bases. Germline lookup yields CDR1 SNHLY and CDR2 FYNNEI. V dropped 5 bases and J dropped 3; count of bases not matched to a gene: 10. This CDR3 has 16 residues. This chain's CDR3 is CASSSSGASGSYEQYF. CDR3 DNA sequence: TGTGCCAGCAGTTCCAGCGGGGCTAGCGGGAGCTACGAGCAGTACTTC.

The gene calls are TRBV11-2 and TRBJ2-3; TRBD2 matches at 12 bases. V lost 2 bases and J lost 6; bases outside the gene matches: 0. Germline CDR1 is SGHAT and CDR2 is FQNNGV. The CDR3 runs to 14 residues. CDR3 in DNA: TGTGCCAGCAGCTTAACTAGCGGGGGGGATACGCAGTATTTT. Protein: CASSLTSGGDTQYF.